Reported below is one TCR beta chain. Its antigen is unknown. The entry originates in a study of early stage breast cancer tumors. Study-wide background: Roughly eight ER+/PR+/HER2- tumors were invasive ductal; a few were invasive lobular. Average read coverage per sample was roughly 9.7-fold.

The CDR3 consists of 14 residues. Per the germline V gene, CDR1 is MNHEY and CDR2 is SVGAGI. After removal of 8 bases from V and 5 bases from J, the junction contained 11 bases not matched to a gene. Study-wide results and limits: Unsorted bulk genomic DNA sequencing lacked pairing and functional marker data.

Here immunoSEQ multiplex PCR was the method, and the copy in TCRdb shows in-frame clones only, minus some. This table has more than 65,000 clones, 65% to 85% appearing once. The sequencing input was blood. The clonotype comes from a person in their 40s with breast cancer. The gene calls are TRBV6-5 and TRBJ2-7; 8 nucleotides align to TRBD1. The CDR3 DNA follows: TGTGCCAGCTCCCATGGCGGGACAGGCAACGAGCAGTACTTC. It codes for CASSHGGTGNEQYF.